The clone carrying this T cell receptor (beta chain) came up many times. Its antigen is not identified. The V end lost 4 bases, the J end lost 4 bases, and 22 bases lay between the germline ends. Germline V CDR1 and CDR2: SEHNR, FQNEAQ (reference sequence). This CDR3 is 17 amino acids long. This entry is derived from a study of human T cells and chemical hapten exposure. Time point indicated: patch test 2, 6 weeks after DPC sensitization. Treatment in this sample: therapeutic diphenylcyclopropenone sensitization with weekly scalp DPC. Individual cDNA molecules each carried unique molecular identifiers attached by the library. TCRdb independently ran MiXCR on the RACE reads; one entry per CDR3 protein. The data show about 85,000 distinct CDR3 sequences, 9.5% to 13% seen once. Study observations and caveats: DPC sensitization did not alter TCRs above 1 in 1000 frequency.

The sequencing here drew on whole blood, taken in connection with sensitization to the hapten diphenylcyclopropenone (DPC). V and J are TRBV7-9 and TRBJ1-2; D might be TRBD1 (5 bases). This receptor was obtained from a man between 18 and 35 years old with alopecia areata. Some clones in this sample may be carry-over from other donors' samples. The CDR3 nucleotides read TGTGCCAGCAGCTACCTCGCTTTCGGGACCCCAATCTATGGCTACACCTTC. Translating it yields CASSYLAFGTPIYGYTF.